One sample yielded the 7 T cell receptor beta chains listed below, sequenced in a study of CD8 T cells in Susac syndrome. Random hexamers were used to reverse transcribe the RNA input (about 0.5 to 1 ug). Each CDR3 protein is one row after TCRdb ran MiXCR on the immunoSEQ multiplex PCR reads. Of some 150,000 distinct CDR3 sequences in the sample, approximately 93% were seen once. The sample was CD8+ T cells from PBMCs. Source of these receptors: a human donor in good health.

The chain has TRBV6-2 or TRBV6-3 and TRBJ1-1, with 8 bases identical to TRBD1. This CDR3 has 16 amino acids. CDR1 and CDR2 from the germline V gene are MNHEY and SVGEGT. With 2 bases clipped from V and 0 bases from J, the junction kept 5 bases outside the gene matches. In DNA form, the CDR3 reads TGTGCCAGCAGTTACCCGGACAGGGCGATGAACACTGAAGCTTTCTTT. The encoded protein is CASSYPDRAMNTEAFF.

The J gene is TRBJ1-2, the V gene TRBV27, with unresolved D. This CDR3 spans 14 amino acids. Deletions cut 3 bases from V and 4 bases from J, with 12 bases between. Per germline, CDR1 MNHEY and CDR2 SMNVEV (reference sequence). Written as DNA, the CDR3 is TGTGCCAGCAGTTTGAGCGGGCCGTTCTATGGCTACACCTTC. The encoded protein is CASSLSGPFYGYTF.

The chain recombines TRBV4-1 with TRBJ2-1; TRBD1 matches at 7 bases. Germline assignment: CDR1 MGHRA and CDR2 YSYEKL. Trimming at V came to 4 bases and at J to 4 bases, leaving 7 bases not matched to a gene. The CDR3 contains 15 residues. The CDR3 sequence is CASSPETGLYNEQFF. In DNA, the CDR3 is TGCGCCAGCAGCCCAGAGACAGGGTTGTACAATGAGCAGTTCTTC.

This chain uses TRBV4-1 with TRBJ1-2; TRBD1 is a possible D gene (5 bases). CDR1 and CDR2 (germline): MGHRA, YSYEKL. The CDR3 length is 16 residues. The V end was cut by 0 bases, the J end by 3 bases, with 14 bases between. In DNA form, the CDR3 reads TGCGCCAGCAGCCAAGATGGGTCAGGGTTGTACTATGGCTACACCTTC. Translating it yields CASSQDGSGLYYGYTF.

The gene calls are TRBV28 and TRBJ2-5; 10 nucleotides line up with TRBD1. This CDR3 region has 15 residues. The ends lost 6 bases at V and 0 bases at J; junction bases unmatched: 4. Per germline, CDR1 MDHEN and CDR2 SYDVKM. DNA of the CDR3: TGTGCCAGCAGACCGGGACAGGGGAACCAAGAGACCCAGTACTTC. Translation gives CASRPGQGNQETQYF. Based on the CDR3 plus reference TRBV28 and TRBJ2-5, the full variable domain is DVKVTQSSRYLVKRTGEKVFLECVQDMDHENMFWYRQDPGLGLRLIYFSYDVKMKEKGDIPEGYSVSREKKERFSLILESASTNQTSMYLCASRPGQGNQETQYFGPGTRLLVL.

V is TRBV27 and J is TRBJ2-6; no reliable D call. The CDR3 covers 15 residues. With 7 bases removed from V and 0 bases from J, the gap between germline ends came to 10 bases. Per the germline V gene, CDR1 is MNHEY and CDR2 is SMNVEV (reference sequence). The CDR3: CASTLTASGANVLTF. The CDR3, as DNA: TGTGCCAGCACCCTAACGGCCTCTGGGGCCAACGTCCTGACTTTC.

This clonotype was seen only once. The chain links TRBV19 to TRBJ1-1; D may be TRBD1 (6 bases). The CDR3 totals 14 residues. V was cut by 5 bases and J by 5 bases, with 15 bases left in between. Germline loops: CDR1 LNHDA, CDR2 SQIVND (reference sequence). The CDR3 protein is CASSYGQSWTEAFF. The CDR3 region has the DNA TGTGCCAGTAGTTACGGACAGTCCTGGACTGAAGCTTTCTTT.